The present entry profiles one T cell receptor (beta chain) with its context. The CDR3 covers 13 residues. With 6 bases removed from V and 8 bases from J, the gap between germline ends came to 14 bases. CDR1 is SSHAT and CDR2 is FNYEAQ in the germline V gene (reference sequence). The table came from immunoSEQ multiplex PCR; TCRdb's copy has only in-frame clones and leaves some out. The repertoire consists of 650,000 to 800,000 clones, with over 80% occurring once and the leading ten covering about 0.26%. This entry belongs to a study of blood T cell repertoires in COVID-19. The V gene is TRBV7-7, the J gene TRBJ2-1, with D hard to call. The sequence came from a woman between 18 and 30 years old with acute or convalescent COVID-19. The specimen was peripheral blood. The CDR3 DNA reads TGTGCCAGCAGTTCAACGAGACACGATGAGCAGTTCTTC. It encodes CASSSTRHDEQFF.